Listed below are T cell receptor beta chains from one sample, sequenced in a study of CD8 T cells in Susac syndrome. TCRdb re-called the immunoSEQ multiplex PCR reads with MiXCR, one entry per CDR3 protein. The repertoire holds 100,000 to 150,000 distinct CDR3 sequences, with around 85% as singletons. Sequencing input: CD8+ T cells from PBMCs. The receptor source for this set is a human donor with multiple sclerosis. The CDR3 runs from the conserved cysteine through the conserved F or W. Clone size is not always given. Where it is, it says once, few, many or a class for expanded clones.

>TRBV14|-|TRBJ2-3
CASSQRAGGADTQYF
>TRBV7-9|-|TRBJ2-2
CASSLNGPGNTGELFF
>TRBV3-1|-|TRBJ2-2
CASSVGLVEAGELFF
>TRBV28|-|TRBJ2-3
CASSLKGFADTQYF
>TRBV6-2/TRBV6-3|-|TRBJ2-1
CASSYEGVGLFF
>TRBV9|-|TRBJ1-5
CASSADSGTGLNQPQHF
>TRBV7-9|-|TRBJ2-2
CASRYRATGELFF
>TRBV2|-|TRBJ2-5
CASKGEETQYF
>TRBV3-1|-|TRBJ2-1
CASSHREREIAHNEQFF
>TRBV19|once|TRBJ1-2
CASHSLGTGGSYTF
>TRBV29-1|-|TRBJ2-3
CSVPGTSATDTQYF
>TRBV9|-|TRBJ2-1
CASTPAGASYNEQFF
>TRBV19|-|TRBJ1-5
CASRDLREPQHF
>TRBV28|-|TRBJ2-7
CASSFTRGLYEQYF
>TRBV12-3/TRBV12-4|-|TRBJ1-5
CASSFQWSQPQHF
>TRBV6-5|few|TRBJ2-7
CASSTTPPGLNEQYF
>TRBV5-6|-|TRBJ2-1
CASSLHPLNEQFF
>TRBV6-1|-|TRBJ1-1
CASSEPGGVTEAFF
>TRBV30|-|TRBJ1-3
CAWRVADRNTIYF
>TRBV20-1|once|TRBJ2-1
CSARTGTRPYNEQFF
>TRBV11-2|-|TRBJ2-5
CASSLVSAGAGETQYF
>TRBV6-2/TRBV6-3|once|TRBJ2-2
CASSYNFQRANTGELFF
>TRBV7-9|few|TRBJ2-7
CASSLVHLPGEQYF
>TRBV13|-|TRBJ2-7
CASSPTTGTAYEQYF
>TRBV5-6|-|TRBJ2-7
CASSVGLEKDEQYF
>TRBV4-1|-|TRBJ2-2
CASSQELMAGELFF
>TRBV5-1|few|TRBJ1-6
CASSPSTARGLHF
>TRBV7-9|-|TRBJ1-2
CASSLQGAGYTF
>TRBV2|-|TRBJ2-1
CASSDPSRNEQFF
>TRBV10-3|-|TRBJ2-7
CAISEWPSSEQYF
>TRBV5-5|once|TRBJ2-2
CASSFNYLAGDTGELFF
>TRBV24-1|-|TRBJ1-2
CATSGQGADYTF
>TRBV2|-|TRBJ2-7
CASRVGENFPYEQYF
>TRBV15|-|TRBJ2-2
CATSRFPTLTGELFF
>TRBV19|-|TRBJ2-1
CASSHTAHNEQFF
>TRBV5-8|once|TRBJ2-1
CASSVYYNEQFF
>TRBV2|-|TRBJ1-2
CASSQEDYGYTF